The next 9 T cell receptor beta chains were all read from a single sample in a study of cytomegalovirus exposure and HLA in healthy donors. Generated by immunoSEQ multiplex PCR, the TCRdb table keeps only in-frame clones and is missing some. Altogether over 150,000 clones are present, roughly 86% being singletons, with the ten largest covering approximately 10%. The sequencing sample was made of PBMCs. The origin of the receptors is a woman aged 18 to 35 in good health and CMV-seropositive.

The chain links TRBV2 to TRBJ1-1; 9 bases fit TRBD1. Looked up from germline, CDR1 is SNHLY and CDR2 is FYNNEI. The CDR3 length is 13 residues. V was pared by 6 bases and J by 7 bases, with 6 bases of the junction left unmatched. The CDR3 nucleotides read TGTGCCAGCAGGGGACAGGGAATTTATGAAGCTTTCTTT. Translated: CASRGQGIYEAFF.

This chain connects TRBV19 to TRBJ2-7; perhaps TRBD1 as D (6 bases). This CDR3 region has 12 residues. Trimming took off 5 bases at V and 3 bases at J, with 8 bases between the two ends. Germline V gene lookup returns CDR1 LNHDA and CDR2 SQIVND (reference sequence). Written as DNA, the CDR3 is TGTGCCAGTAGTGGGGGACACTACGAGCAGTACTTC. Its protein product is CASSGGHYEQYF.

This sequence joins TRBV19 and TRBJ1-5, with 7 bases matching TRBD1. Germline V gene lookup returns CDR1 LNHDA and CDR2 SQIVND (reference sequence). The CDR3 has 14 residues. Losses at the gene ends were 4 bases for V and 4 bases for J; bases not matched to a gene: 4. CDR3 DNA sequence: TGTGCCAGTAGTACGACAGGGATGAATCAGCCCCAGCATTTT. Its protein product is CASSTTGMNQPQHF.

This rearrangement joins TRBV6-5 to TRBJ2-5; 7 positions match TRBD2. CDR3 length: 16 residues. Unmatched junction bases numbered 9, after V lost 1 base and J lost 4 bases. Per germline, CDR1 MNHEY and CDR2 SVGAGI. CDR3 sequence: CASSYYRDYSAETQYF. The CDR3 DNA is TGTGCCAGCAGTTACTACCGGGACTATAGCGCAGAGACCCAGTACTTC.

This chain links TRBV19 with TRBJ2-7; 7 nucleotides align to TRBD1. The CDR3 is 14 amino acids. Unmatched junction bases numbered 12, after V lost 7 bases and J lost 6 bases. Germline values: CDR1 LNHDA, CDR2 SQIVND (reference sequence). CDR3 residues: CASKATGINREQYF. As DNA, the CDR3 is TGTGCCAGTAAGGCGACAGGGATTAACCGCGAGCAGTACTTC.

V usage is TRBV2 and J usage is TRBJ1-2; no clear D gene. V was cut by 2 bases and J by 1 base, with 8 bases left in between. Germline V gene sequence: CDR1 SNHLY, CDR2 FYNNEI. The CDR3 has 14 residues. Here the CDR3 DNA reads TGTGCCAGCAGTGAATTTCTCGGTAACTATGGCTACACCTTC. Its protein is CASSEFLGNYGYTF.

This clone was detected once. This chain links TRBV5-3 with TRBJ1-5; tentatively, D is TRBD1 (5 bases). Being an ORF, TRBV5-3 has a function that is uncertain. This CDR3 comprises 14 residues. The germline V and J ends were trimmed by 4 bases and 0 bases, with 8 bases remaining between them. The CDR3 bases are TGTGCCAGAAGCACCGACAGTAGCAATCAGCCCCAGCATTTT. This codes for CARSTDSSNQPQHF.

Here the CDR3 reads CASIRLAGVIGDEQFF. As DNA, the CDR3 is TGTGCCAGCATACGGCTAGCGGGGGTCATTGGTGATGAGCAGTTCTTC. The chain recombines TRBV2 with TRBJ2-1, with 10 bases that match TRBD2. There are 16 residues in the CDR3. J was trimmed by 8 bases and V by 7 bases; bases with no gene match: 14. Germline CDR1 reads SNHLY; CDR2 reads FYNNEI.

The chain carries TRBV28 and TRBJ2-1; a possible D gene is TRBD2 (6 bases). There are 14 residues in the CDR3. Deletions cut 5 bases from V and 3 bases from J, with 11 bases between. Germline CDR1 and CDR2: MDHEN and SYDVKM. The CDR3 DNA follows: TGTGCCAGCAGTCCCCGGGACTTCTACAATGAGCAGTTCTTC. The encoded protein is CASSPRDFYNEQFF.